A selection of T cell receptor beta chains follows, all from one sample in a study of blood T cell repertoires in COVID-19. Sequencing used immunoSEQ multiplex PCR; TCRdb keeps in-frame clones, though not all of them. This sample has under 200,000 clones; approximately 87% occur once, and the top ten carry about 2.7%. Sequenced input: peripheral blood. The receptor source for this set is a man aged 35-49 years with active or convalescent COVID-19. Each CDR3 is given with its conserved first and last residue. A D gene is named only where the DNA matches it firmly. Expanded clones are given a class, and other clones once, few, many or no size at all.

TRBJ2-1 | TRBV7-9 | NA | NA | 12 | TGTGCCAGCAATCGGGAAACCGATGAGCAGTTCTTC | CASNRETDEQFF
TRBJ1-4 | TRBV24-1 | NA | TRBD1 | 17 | TGTGCCACCAGTGACCGAAGCAGGGGGCCCGTGAATGAAAAACTGTTTTTT | CATSDRSRGPVNEKLFF
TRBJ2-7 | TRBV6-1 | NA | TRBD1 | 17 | TGTGCCAGCAGTGAAGCGATTACTGGACAGGGTTTCTACGAGCAGTACTTC | CASSEAITGQGFYEQYF
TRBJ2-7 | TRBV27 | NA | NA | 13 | TGTGCCAGCAGTTTTCAGGGTACTTACGAGCAGTACTTC | CASSFQGTYEQYF
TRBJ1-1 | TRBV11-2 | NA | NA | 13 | TGTGCCAGCAGCGCCGGAAGGGGCACTGAAGCTTTCTTT | CASSAGRGTEAFF
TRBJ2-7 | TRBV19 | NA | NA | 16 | TGTGCCAGTAGTATAACGGCTCAGGGGAGACTCTACGAGCAGTACTTC | CASSITAQGRLYEQYF
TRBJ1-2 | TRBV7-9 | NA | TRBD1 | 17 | TGTGCCAGCAGCTCCGCCGGGACAGGGGGACTTGACTATGGCTACACCTTC | CASSSAGTGGLDYGYTF
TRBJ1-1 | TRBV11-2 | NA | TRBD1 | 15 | TGTGCCAGCAGCTCCCTGACAGGGAGAGGGCCTGAAGCTTTCTTT | CASSSLTGRGPEAFF
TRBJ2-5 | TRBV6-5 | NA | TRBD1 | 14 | TGTGCCAGCAGTTACTCGAAGGGGGCGGAGACCCAGTACTTC | CASSYSKGAETQYF
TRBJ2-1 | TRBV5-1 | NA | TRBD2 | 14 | TGCGCCAGCAGCTCAGCGGGGGAATACAATGAGCAGTTCTTC | CASSSAGEYNEQFF
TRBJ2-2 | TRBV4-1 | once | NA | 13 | TGCGCCAGCAGCGGGTCGGGGACCGGGGAGCTGTTTTTT | CASSGSGTGELFF
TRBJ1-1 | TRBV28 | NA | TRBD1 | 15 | TGTGCCAGCAGTTTATGGACAGGGGAACACACTGAAGCTTTCTTT | CASSLWTGEHTEAFF
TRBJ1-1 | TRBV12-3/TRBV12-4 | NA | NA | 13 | TGTGCCAGTAAATGGACAGACGACACTGAAGCTTTCTTT | CASKWTDDTEAFF
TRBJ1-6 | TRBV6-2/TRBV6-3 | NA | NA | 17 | TGTGCCAGCAGTTCTGTCGAGTTGGGCAGGGTTAATTCACCCCTCCACTTT | CASSSVELGRVNSPLHF
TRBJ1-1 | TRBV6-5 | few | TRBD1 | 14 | TGTGCCAGCAGGGTTGGACAGGGGGGGACTGAAGCTTTCTTT | CASRVGQGGTEAFF
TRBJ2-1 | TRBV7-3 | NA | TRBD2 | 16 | TGTGCCAGCAGCTTAGGGCTAGCGGGGGGGCCCGGTGAGCAGTTCTTC | CASSLGLAGGPGEQFF
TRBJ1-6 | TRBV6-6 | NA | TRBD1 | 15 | TGTGCCAGCAGTTACCCCGGGCAGGGGGATTCACCCCTCCACTTT | CASSYPGQGDSPLHF
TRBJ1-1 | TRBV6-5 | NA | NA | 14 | TGTGCCAGCAGTTACCAGGGCGCGGGGGAAGAAGCTTTCTTT | CASSYQGAGEEAFF
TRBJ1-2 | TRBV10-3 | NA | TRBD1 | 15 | TGTGCCATCAGAGAAGGGGGCCCCCAATTATCTGGCTACACCTTC | CAIREGGPQLSGYTF
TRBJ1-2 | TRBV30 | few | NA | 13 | TGTGCCTGGAGTGTTGGCCACAACTATGGCTACACCTTC | CAWSVGHNYGYTF
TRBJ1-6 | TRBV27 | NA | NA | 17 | TGTGCCAGCAGTTTCCGACAGACCCGAGGCTATAATTCACCCCTCCACTTT | CASSFRQTRGYNSPLHF
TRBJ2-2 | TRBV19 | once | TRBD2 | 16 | TGTGCCAGTAAGACTAGCGGGGTACCGAACACCGGGGAGCTGTTTTTT | CASKTSGVPNTGELFF
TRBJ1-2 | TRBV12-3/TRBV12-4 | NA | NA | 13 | TGTGCCAGCAGTTTAAAACAGATCTATGGCTACACCTTC | CASSLKQIYGYTF
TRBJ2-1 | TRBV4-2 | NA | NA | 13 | TGTGCCAGCAGCCAAGGGGGCGACAATGAGCAGTTCTTC | CASSQGGDNEQFF
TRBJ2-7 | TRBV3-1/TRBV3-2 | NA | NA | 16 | TGTGCCAGCAGCCAAGATACACGGAGGGGTCTGGGCGAGCAGTACTTC | CASSQDTRRGLGEQYF
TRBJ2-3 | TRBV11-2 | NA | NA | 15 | TGTGCCAGCAGCTTCCGACAGGTGATCACAGATACGCAGTATTTT | CASSFRQVITDTQYF
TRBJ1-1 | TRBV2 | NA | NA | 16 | TGTGCCAGCCGCCGGGGGGGGCGAGTCGGGAACACTGAAGCTTTCTTT | CASRRGGRVGNTEAFF
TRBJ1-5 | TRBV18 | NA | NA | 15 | TGTGCCAGCTCACCACTACAGAATAGCAATCAGCCCCAGCATTTT | CASSPLQNSNQPQHF
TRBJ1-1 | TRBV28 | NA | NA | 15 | TGTGCCAGCATTAAAGTTACGGGGTTGGGCACTGAAGCTTTCTTT | CASIKVTGLGTEAFF
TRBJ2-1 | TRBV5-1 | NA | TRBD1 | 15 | TGCGCCAGCAACAGTCCGGGACAGGGGGCCCCTGAGCAGTTCTTC | CASNSPGQGAPEQFF
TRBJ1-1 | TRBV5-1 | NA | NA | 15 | TGCGCCAGCAGCTTGATGGGACACCGAAACACTGAAGCTTTCTTT | CASSLMGHRNTEAFF
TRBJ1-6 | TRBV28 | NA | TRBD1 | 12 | TGTGCCAGCAGTACAGGGGTTCGGCCCCTCCACTTT | CASSTGVRPLHF
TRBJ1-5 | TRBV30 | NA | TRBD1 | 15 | TGTGCCTGGAGTGGACAGGGAATCAGCAATCAGCCCCAGCATTTT | CAWSGQGISNQPQHF
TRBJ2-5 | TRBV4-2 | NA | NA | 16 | TGTGCCAGCAGCCAAGAGTACGCAGGAGGTTCGGAGACCCAGTACTTC | CASSQEYAGGSETQYF
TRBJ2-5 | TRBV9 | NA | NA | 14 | TGTGCCAGCAGCGTCGGACTGGGGAGAGAGACCCAGTACTTC | CASSVGLGRETQYF
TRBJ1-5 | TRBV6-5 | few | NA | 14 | TGTGCCAGCAGTTGGGGGGGGGACGGTCAGCCCCAGCATTTT | CASSWGGDGQPQHF
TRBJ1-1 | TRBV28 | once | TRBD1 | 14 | TGTGCCAGCAGTCGAGGGGGCACGAACACTGAAGCTTTCTTT | CASSRGGTNTEAFF
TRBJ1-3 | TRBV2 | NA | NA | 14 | TGTGCCAGCAGACCCGGGACTGCTGGAAACACCATATATTTT | CASRPGTAGNTIYF
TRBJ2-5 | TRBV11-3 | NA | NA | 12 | TGTGCCTCTTCCCTAAACCAAGAGACCCAGTACTTC | CASSLNQETQYF
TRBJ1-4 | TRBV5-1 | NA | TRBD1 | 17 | TGCGCCAGCAGCTTGTCGGGAAACAGGGGCAATAATGAAAAACTGTTTTTT | CASSLSGNRGNNEKLFF
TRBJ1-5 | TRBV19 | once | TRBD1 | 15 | TGTGCCAGTAGTATTGACAGGGGGTACAGTCAGCCCCAGCATTTT | CASSIDRGYSQPQHF
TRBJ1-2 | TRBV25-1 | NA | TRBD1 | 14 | TGTGCCAGCAGTGAACTGGGACAGCTCTATGGCTACACCTTC | CASSELGQLYGYTF
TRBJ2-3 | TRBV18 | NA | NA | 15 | TGTGCCAGCTCACCAGAAGGACAGCGCACAGATACGCAGTATTTT | CASSPEGQRTDTQYF
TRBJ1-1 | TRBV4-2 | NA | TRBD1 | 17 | TGTGCCAGCAGCACCTCCGGGACAGGGGGCGCGGGCACTGAAGCTTTCTTT | CASSTSGTGGAGTEAFF
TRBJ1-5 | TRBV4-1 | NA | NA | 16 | TGCGCCAGCAGCCGAGCTACAGGAACGAGCAATCAGCCCCAGCATTTT | CASSRATGTSNQPQHF
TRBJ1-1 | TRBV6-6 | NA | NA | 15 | TGTGCCAGCAGTTACTTCCAGGGGTCGACCACTGAAGCTTTCTTT | CASSYFQGSTTEAFF
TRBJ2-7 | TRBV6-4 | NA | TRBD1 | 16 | TGTGCCAGCAGTGACCCCTCCGGGACAGGGTCCTACGAGCAGTACTTC | CASSDPSGTGSYEQYF
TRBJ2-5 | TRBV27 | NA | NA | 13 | TGTGCCAGCAGTTTCGGCAGGCCGGAGACCCAGTACTTC | CASSFGRPETQYF
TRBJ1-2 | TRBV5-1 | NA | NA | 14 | TGCGCCAGCAGCCCGGGACAAGCTAACTATGGCTACACCTTC | CASSPGQANYGYTF